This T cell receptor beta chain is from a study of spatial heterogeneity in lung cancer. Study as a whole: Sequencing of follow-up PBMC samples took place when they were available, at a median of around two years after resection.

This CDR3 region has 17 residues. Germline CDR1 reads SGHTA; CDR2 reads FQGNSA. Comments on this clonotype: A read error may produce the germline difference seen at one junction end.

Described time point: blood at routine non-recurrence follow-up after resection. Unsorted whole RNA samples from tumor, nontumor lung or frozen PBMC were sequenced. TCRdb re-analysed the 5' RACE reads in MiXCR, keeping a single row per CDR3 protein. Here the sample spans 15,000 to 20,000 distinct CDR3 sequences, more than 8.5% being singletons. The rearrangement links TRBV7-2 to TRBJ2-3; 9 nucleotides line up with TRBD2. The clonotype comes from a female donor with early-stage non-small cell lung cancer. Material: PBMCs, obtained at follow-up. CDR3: CASSLGWAGGSTDTQYF. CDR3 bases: TGTGCCAGTAGCTTAGGATGGGCGGGGGGGAGCACAGATACGCAGTATTTT.